This TCR beta chain appears in the sequencing data of a study of CD8 T cell repertoires and HIV-1 epitope variants. Across the study: 1M T cells were kept uncultured as a baseline.

Per the germline V gene, CDR1 is MGHRA and CDR2 is YSYEKL. Trimming removed 0 bases from V and 9 bases from J; junction bases left unmatched: 15. This CDR3 has 18 amino acids. Survey-depth immunoSEQ sequencing covered TCR beta CDR3 regions. TCRdb's copy holds only in-frame clones and misses some; the assay was immunoSEQ multiplex PCR. Here the sample spans tens of thousands of clones, 70% to 75% being singletons. The sample taken for sequencing was uncultured baseline CD8+ T cells from peripheral blood mononuclear cells (PBMCs). The sequence was obtained from a male donor with HIV. The chain combines TRBV4-1 with TRBJ2-1; 9 nucleotides match TRBD2. CDR3 sequence (DNA): TGCGCCAGCAGCCAAGATTTGTTTGGGCTAGCGGGATCCGGTGAGCAGTTCTTC. Translating gives CASSQDLFGLAGSGEQFF.